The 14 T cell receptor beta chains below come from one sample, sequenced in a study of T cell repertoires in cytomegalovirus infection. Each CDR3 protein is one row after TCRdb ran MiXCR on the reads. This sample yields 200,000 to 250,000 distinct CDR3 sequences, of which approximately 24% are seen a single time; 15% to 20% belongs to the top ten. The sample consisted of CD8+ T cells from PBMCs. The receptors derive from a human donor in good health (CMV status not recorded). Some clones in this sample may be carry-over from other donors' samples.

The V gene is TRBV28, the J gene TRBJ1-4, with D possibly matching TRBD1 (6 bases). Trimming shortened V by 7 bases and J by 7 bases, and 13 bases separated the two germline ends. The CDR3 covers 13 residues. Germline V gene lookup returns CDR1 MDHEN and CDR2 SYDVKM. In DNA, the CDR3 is TGTGCCAGCACCCGAAGGGGGAGTGAAAAACTGTTTTTT. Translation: CASTRRGSEKLFF.

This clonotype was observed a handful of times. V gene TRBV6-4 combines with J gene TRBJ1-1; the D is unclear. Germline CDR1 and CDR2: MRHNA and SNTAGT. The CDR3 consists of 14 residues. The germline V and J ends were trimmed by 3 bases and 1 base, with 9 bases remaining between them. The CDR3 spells CASSEAVGNTEAFF. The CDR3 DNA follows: TGTGCCAGCAGTGAGGCGGTGGGGAACACTGAAGCTTTCTTT.

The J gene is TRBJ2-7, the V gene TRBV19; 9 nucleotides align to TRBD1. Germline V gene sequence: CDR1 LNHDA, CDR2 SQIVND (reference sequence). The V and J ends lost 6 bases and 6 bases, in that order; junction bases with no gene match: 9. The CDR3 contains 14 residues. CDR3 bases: TGTGCCAGTAGGAGGACAGGGGCGTCCAGCGAGCAGTACTTC. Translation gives CASRRTGASSEQYF.

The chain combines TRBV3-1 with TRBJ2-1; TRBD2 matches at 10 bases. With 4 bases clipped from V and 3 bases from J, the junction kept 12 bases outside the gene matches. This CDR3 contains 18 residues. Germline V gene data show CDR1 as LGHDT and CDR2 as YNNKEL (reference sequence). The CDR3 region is CASSPESGLAGGYNEQFF. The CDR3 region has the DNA TGTGCCAGCAGCCCCGAGTCCGGTTTAGCGGGGGGCTACAATGAGCAGTTCTTC.

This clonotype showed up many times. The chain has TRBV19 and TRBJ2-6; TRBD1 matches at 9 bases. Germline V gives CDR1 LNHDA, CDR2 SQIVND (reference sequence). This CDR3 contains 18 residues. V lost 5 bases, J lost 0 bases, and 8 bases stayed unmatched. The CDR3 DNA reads TGTGCCAGTAGTGACTGGACAGGGGTGACCTCTGGGGCCAACGTCCTGACTTTC. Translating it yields CASSDWTGVTSGANVLTF. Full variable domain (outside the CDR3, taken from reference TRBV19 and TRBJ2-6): DGGITQSPKYLFRKEGQNVTLSCEQNLNHDAMYWYRQDPGQGLRLIYYSQIVNDFQKGDIAEGYSVSREKKESFPLTVTSAQKNPTAFYLCASSDWTGVTSGANVLTFGAGSRLTVL.

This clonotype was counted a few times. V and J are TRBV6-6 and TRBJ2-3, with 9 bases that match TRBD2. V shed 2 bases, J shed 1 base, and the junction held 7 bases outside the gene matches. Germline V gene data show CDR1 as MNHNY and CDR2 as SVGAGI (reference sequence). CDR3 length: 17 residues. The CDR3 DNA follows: TGTGCCAGCAGTTACCTAGCGGGGCCCCAGGGCACAGATACGCAGTATTTT. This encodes CASSYLAGPQGTDTQYF.

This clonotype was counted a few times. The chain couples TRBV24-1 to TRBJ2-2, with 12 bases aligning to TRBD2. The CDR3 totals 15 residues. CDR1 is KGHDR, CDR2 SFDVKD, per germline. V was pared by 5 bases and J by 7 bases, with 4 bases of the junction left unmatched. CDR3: CATSAPGLAGGELFF. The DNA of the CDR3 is TGTGCCACCAGTGCCCCGGGACTAGCGGGCGGGGAGCTGTTTTTT.

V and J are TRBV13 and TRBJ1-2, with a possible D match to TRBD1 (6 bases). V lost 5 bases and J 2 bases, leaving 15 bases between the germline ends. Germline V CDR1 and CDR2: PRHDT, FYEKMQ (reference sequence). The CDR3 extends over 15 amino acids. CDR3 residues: CASSAPDSANYGYTF. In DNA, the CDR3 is TGTGCCAGCAGCGCACCGGACAGTGCGAACTATGGCTACACCTTC.

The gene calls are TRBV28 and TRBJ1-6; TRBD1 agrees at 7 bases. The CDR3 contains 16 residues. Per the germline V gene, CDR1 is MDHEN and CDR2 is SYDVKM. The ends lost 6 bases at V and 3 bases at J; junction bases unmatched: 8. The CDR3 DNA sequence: TGTGCCAGCAGCGGGGACAGTTCCTTCTATAATTCACCCCTCCACTTT. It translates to CASSGDSSFYNSPLHF.

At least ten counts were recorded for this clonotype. In DNA, the CDR3 is TGTGCCAGCAGCCACCCTCGACTAGCGGGGAACTACGAGCAGTACTTC. It codes for CASSHPRLAGNYEQYF. This sequence joins TRBV7-8 and TRBJ2-7, with 11 bases identical to TRBD2. The CDR3 has 16 residues. The germline V gene encodes CDR1 SGHVS and CDR2 FQNEAQ. With V trimmed by 5 bases and J by 3 bases, 9 bases remained unmatched.

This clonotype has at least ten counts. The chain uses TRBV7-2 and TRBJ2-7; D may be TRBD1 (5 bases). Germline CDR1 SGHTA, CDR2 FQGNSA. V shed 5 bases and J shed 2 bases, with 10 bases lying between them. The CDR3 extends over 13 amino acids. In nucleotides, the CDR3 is TGTGCCAGCAGCATCAGACAGCCCTACGAGCAGTACTTC. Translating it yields CASSIRQPYEQYF. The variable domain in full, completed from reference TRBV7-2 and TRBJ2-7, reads GAGVSQSPSNKVTEKGKDVELRCDPISGHTALYWYRQSLGQGLEFLIYFQGNSAPDKSGLPSDRFSAERTGGSVSTLTIQRTQQEDSAVYLCASSIRQPYEQYFGPGTRLTVT.

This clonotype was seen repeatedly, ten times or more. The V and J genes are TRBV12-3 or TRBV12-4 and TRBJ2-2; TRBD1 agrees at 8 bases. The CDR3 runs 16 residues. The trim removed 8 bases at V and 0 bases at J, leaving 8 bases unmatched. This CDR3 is CASSHPGQANTGELFF. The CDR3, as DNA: TGTGCCAGCTCACACCCGGGACAGGCGAACACCGGGGAGCTGTTTTTT.

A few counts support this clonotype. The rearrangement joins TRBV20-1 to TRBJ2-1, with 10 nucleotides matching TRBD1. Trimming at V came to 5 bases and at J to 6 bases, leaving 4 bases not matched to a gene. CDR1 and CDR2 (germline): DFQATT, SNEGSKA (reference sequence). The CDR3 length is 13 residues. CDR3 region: CSAWDRGSNEQFF. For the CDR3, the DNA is TGCAGTGCTTGGGACAGGGGATCCAATGAGCAGTTCTTC.

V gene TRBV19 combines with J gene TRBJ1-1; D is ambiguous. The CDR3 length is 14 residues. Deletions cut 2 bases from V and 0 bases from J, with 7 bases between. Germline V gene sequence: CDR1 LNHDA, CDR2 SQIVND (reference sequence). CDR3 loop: CASSITGMNTEAFF. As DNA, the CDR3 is TGTGCCAGTAGTATAACCGGGATGAACACTGAAGCTTTCTTT.